The T cell receptor beta chain under discussion was sequenced for a study of T cell repertoires in cytomegalovirus infection. The wider study: Public signatures in TCR beta pointed to CMV infection and matching HLA type. The study's findings and limits: Carriage of CMV together with the relevant HLA was identifiable through cumulative public TCR beta family frequency. The response measured ex vivo was dominated by TCR beta clonotypes (HLA-C-restricted and CMV-specific).

TCRdb re-called the reads through MiXCR, storing one row per CDR3 protein. The sample consists of over 90,000 distinct CDR3 sequences, more than 15% of them appearing once. This clonotype showed up many times. Its target is unknown. This receptor was identified in a human donor in good health (CMV status not recorded). Some clones in this sample may be carry-over from other donors' samples. Sequencing input: PBMCs.

This CDR3 reads CASSPGAPEAFF. The CDR3 DNA reads TGTGCCAGCAGCCCAGGGGCTCCGGAAGCTTTCTTT. The chain recombines TRBV7-6 with TRBJ1-1, with a possible D match to TRBD1 (6 bases). Per the germline V gene, CDR1 is SGHVS and CDR2 is FNYEAQ. There are 12 residues in the CDR3. With 5 bases removed from V and 8 bases from J, the gap between germline ends came to 12 bases. Full variable domain (rest looked up from reference TRBV7-6 and TRBJ1-1): GAGVSQSPRYKVTKRGQDVALRCDPISGHVSLYWYRQALGQGPEFLTYFNYEAQQDKSGLPNDRFSAERPEGSISTLTIQRTEQRDSAMYRCASSPGAPEAFFGQGTRLTVV.